This is a list of T cell receptor beta chains from one sample in a study of long-term antiretroviral therapy in people with HIV. Some clones are missing from TCRdb's copy, which holds only in-frame ones; the method was immunoSEQ multiplex PCR. Of about 20,000 clones in the sample, 90% were seen once. Sample: unsorted PBMCs, taken about 4.1 years before starting antiretroviral therapy. The source is a woman in her 30s with HIV. The CDR3 runs from the conserved cysteine through the conserved F or W. A D gene is named only where the DNA matches it firmly. Some rows mark clone size as missing; the rest say once, few, many or name a class of expanded clone.

CDR3 DNA,CDR3 protein,V gene,clone size,D gene,CDR3 length,J gene
TGTGCCAGCAGCTCATCAGTCGGGCCCCAGCCCCAGCATTTT,CASSSSVGPQPQHF,TRBV7-2,.,.,14,TRBJ1-5
TGTGCCAGCAGCTCAAGTCCGGGCGCTTCCAATCAGCCCCAGCATTTT,CASSSSPGASNQPQHF,TRBV5-4,.,.,16,TRBJ1-5
TGTGCCAGCAGCGGTGCTCCCAGGGCAGCAGATACGCAGTATTTT,CASSGAPRAADTQYF,TRBV11-2,.,.,15,TRBJ2-3
TGTGCCATCAGTGAAGCACCGGGGGTAGGACAGCCCCAGCATTTT,CAISEAPGVGQPQHF,TRBV10-3,.,.,15,TRBJ1-5
TGTGCCAGCAGCTTAGATGGCGTCACTGAAGCTTTCTTT,CASSLDGVTEAFF,TRBV7-9,.,.,13,TRBJ1-1
TGTGCCAGCAGTCGGACAGGGCCTCCCCGGGTGACCGGGGAGCTGTTTTTT,CASSRTGPPRVTGELFF,TRBV25-1,.,TRBD1,17,TRBJ2-2
TGTGCCAGCAGCTTGGTGGCAGGGGGCAACTCACCCCTCCACTTT,CASSLVAGGNSPLHF,TRBV5-4,.,TRBD1,15,TRBJ1-6
TGTGCCTGGAGTGGTCGTAACAATCAGCCCCAGCATTTT,CAWSGRNNQPQHF,TRBV30,.,.,13,TRBJ1-5
TGTGCCAGCAGCTTACGTGCAGGGGGCACCGGGGAGCTGTTTTTT,CASSLRAGGTGELFF,TRBV11-2,.,TRBD1,15,TRBJ2-2
TGCGCCAGCAGTGAGAATTATCCGGGACTAGCGGGGGGTACAGATACGCAGTATTTT,CASSENYPGLAGGTDTQYF,TRBV10-1,.,TRBD2,19,TRBJ2-3
TGTGCCAGCAGCTCAGCGGTAGTCTGGGGTGAGCAGTTCTTC,CASSSAVVWGEQFF,TRBV9,once,.,14,TRBJ2-1
TGTGCCAGTAATGAAGGGTCTCAGCCCCAGCATTTT,CASNEGSQPQHF,TRBV19,.,.,12,TRBJ1-5
TGTGCCAGCAGCTTACAGGGGGGCACTAATGAAAAACTGTTTTTT,CASSLQGGTNEKLFF,TRBV7-2,.,TRBD1,15,TRBJ1-4
TGTGCCAGCAGCCCCTCGACAGGGGACAATTCACCCCTCCACTTT,CASSPSTGDNSPLHF,TRBV9,.,TRBD1,15,TRBJ1-6
TGTGCCAGCAGTGAGGCGAAGACCCAGTACTTC,CASSEAKTQYF,TRBV6-1,.,.,11,TRBJ2-5
TGTGCCAGCAGTCCCCAGTTGGACAGGGCCTATGGCTACACCTTC,CASSPQLDRAYGYTF,TRBV6-1,.,TRBD1,15,TRBJ1-2
TGCGCCAGCAGCTTGGCAGCCCTAGCGGAGACCCAGTACTTC,CASSLAALAETQYF,TRBV5-1,.,.,14,TRBJ2-5
TGTGCCCGGAGTGTCCGGTTAGGCCTAAGCTACACCTTC,CARSVRLGLSYTF,TRBV30,.,.,13,TRBJ1-2
TGTGCCAGCAGTTTAAGAGGGTTCGGGGCCCAGTACTTC,CASSLRGFGAQYF,TRBV27,.,.,13,TRBJ2-5
TGTGCCAGTACCTCCCTTCGGTCTGGAAACACCATATATTTT,CASTSLRSGNTIYF,TRBV19,few,.,14,TRBJ1-3
TGTGCCAGCTGCCTGGCGGGGTTTGGGGACTACGAGCAGTACTTC,CASCLAGFGDYEQYF,TRBV5-6,.,.,15,TRBJ2-7
TGTGCCTGGAGTGTAGGAGGGTTTAATTCACCCCTCCACTTT,CAWSVGGFNSPLHF,TRBV30,.,.,14,TRBJ1-6
TGTGCCAGCAGCTTATGGCTGGCGAATTCACCCCTCCACTTT,CASSLWLANSPLHF,TRBV7-9,.,.,14,TRBJ1-6
TGTGCCAGCAGCTTGGAGGGGGACAGTTCCTACCATCAGCCCCAGCATTTT,CASSLEGDSSYHQPQHF,TRBV5-5,.,TRBD1,17,TRBJ1-5
TGTGCCAGCAGCGCCGGGACAGGGGGCGCGGGCACTGAAGCTTTCTTT,CASSAGTGGAGTEAFF,TRBV7-6,.,TRBD1,16,TRBJ1-1
TGTGCCAGCAGCACCCACCAAAGACAGGAGACCGGCTATGGCTACACCTTC,CASSTHQRQETGYGYTF,TRBV9,.,.,17,TRBJ1-2
TGTGCCAGCAGTTCCCACAGGGGATCGGAAGGCTACACCTTC,CASSSHRGSEGYTF,TRBV7-9,.,TRBD1,14,TRBJ1-2
TGCGCCAGCAGCCATCCAAACCCCACAGATACGCAGTATTTT,CASSHPNPTDTQYF,TRBV4-3,few,.,14,TRBJ2-3
TGTGCCAGCAAACCCCTCGGGAGCTCTGGAAACACCATATATTTT,CASKPLGSSGNTIYF,TRBV27,.,.,15,TRBJ1-3
TGTGCCAGCGGACCTTACCCCTCGGGGGGGTCCACTGAAGCTTTCTTT,CASGPYPSGGSTEAFF,TRBV28,.,.,16,TRBJ1-1
TGTGCCAGCAGGCGAGGTGGGTTGGATGGCTACACCTTC,CASRRGGLDGYTF,TRBV6-5,.,.,13,TRBJ1-2
TGTGCCAGTAGTGTCTATGGGACAGTGGATGGCTACACCTTC,CASSVYGTVDGYTF,TRBV19,.,TRBD1,14,TRBJ1-2
TGTGCCAGCAGTTACTCTAAGGGTCGTCCCTCCTACGAGCAGTACTTC,CASSYSKGRPSYEQYF,TRBV6-5,.,.,16,TRBJ2-7
TGTGCCAGCAGTTACTCACAGGACCCTAACTATGGCTACACCTTC,CASSYSQDPNYGYTF,TRBV6-5,.,.,15,TRBJ1-2
TGTGCCAGCAGCCATCGGACAGGGGGAACAGATACGCAGTATTTT,CASSHRTGGTDTQYF,TRBV7-9,.,TRBD1,15,TRBJ2-3
TGCAGCGTCGACCCGGAGAGCTACACCTTC,CSVDPESYTF,TRBV29-1,.,.,10,TRBJ1-2
TGTGCCAGCAGTGATTCCCGGCTAAACTATGGCTACACCTTC,CASSDSRLNYGYTF,TRBV2,.,.,14,TRBJ1-2
TGTGCCAGCAGTGAAGGTCTAGCGGGGAACCTGTATACGCAGTATTTT,CASSEGLAGNLYTQYF,TRBV6-1,.,TRBD2,16,TRBJ2-3
TGTGCCACCAGCAGAGAAACAGGAGGAGATCAGCCCCAGCATTTT,CATSRETGGDQPQHF,TRBV15,.,.,15,TRBJ1-5
TGCGCCAGCAGCTTGGGGGAAGGGGGTCCCTCTAATTCACCCCTCCACTTT,CASSLGEGGPSNSPLHF,TRBV5-1,.,.,17,TRBJ1-6
TGTGCCAGCAGTGAATCAACGGCGAACACCGGGGAGCTGTTTTTT,CASSESTANTGELFF,TRBV6-1,.,.,15,TRBJ2-2
TGTGCCAGCAGCCTAGGACAGGGTAGGGATGGCTACACCTTC,CASSLGQGRDGYTF,TRBV6-6,.,TRBD1,14,TRBJ1-2
TGTGCCAGCAGCTGGGGGACAGGGGAGGATCAGCCCCAGCATTTT,CASSWGTGEDQPQHF,TRBV7-9,.,TRBD1,15,TRBJ1-5
TGTGCCATCCCCGAACGGGAGGGGACAGACGACTATGGCTACACCTTC,CAIPEREGTDDYGYTF,TRBV10-3,large,TRBD1,16,TRBJ1-2
TGTGCCAGCAGCTTAATGGCTAGCGGGGGTGCGGGATTGGTCTTC,CASSLMASGGAGLVF,TRBV7-8,.,TRBD2,15,TRBJ2-1
TGCGCCAGCAGCCAAGATAAGTCTGGGGCTTTATACGGCTACACCTTC,CASSQDKSGALYGYTF,TRBV4-3,.,.,16,TRBJ1-2
TGTGCCAGCAGTATACAGGGGGCTAACTATGGCTACACCTTC,CASSIQGANYGYTF,TRBV27,.,TRBD1,14,TRBJ1-2
TGTGCCAGTAGTGGAGGGGGGACCTTCGGTCAGCCCCAGCATTTT,CASSGGGTFGQPQHF,TRBV19,once,.,15,TRBJ1-5
TGTGCCAGCAGCTTATCCCTACTCTCCCCAGGCGAGCAGTACTTC,CASSLSLLSPGEQYF,TRBV7-2,once,.,15,TRBJ2-7
TGTGCCAGCACCGCGGCGGGGGGCCCCTACGAGCAGTACTTC,CASTAAGGPYEQYF,TRBV7-2,.,TRBD2,14,TRBJ2-7
TGTGCCAGCAGTTTTGACAGGGTCTCTGGAAACACCATATATTTT,CASSFDRVSGNTIYF,TRBV6-5,.,TRBD1,15,TRBJ1-3
TGTGCCAGTAGTAGAGAGGTGATTCAGCACTATGGCTACACCTTC,CASSREVIQHYGYTF,TRBV19,.,.,15,TRBJ1-2
TGTGCCAGCAGGGGGACTAGCGGGGACCTTAATGAGCAGTTCTTC,CASRGTSGDLNEQFF,TRBV2,.,TRBD2,15,TRBJ2-1